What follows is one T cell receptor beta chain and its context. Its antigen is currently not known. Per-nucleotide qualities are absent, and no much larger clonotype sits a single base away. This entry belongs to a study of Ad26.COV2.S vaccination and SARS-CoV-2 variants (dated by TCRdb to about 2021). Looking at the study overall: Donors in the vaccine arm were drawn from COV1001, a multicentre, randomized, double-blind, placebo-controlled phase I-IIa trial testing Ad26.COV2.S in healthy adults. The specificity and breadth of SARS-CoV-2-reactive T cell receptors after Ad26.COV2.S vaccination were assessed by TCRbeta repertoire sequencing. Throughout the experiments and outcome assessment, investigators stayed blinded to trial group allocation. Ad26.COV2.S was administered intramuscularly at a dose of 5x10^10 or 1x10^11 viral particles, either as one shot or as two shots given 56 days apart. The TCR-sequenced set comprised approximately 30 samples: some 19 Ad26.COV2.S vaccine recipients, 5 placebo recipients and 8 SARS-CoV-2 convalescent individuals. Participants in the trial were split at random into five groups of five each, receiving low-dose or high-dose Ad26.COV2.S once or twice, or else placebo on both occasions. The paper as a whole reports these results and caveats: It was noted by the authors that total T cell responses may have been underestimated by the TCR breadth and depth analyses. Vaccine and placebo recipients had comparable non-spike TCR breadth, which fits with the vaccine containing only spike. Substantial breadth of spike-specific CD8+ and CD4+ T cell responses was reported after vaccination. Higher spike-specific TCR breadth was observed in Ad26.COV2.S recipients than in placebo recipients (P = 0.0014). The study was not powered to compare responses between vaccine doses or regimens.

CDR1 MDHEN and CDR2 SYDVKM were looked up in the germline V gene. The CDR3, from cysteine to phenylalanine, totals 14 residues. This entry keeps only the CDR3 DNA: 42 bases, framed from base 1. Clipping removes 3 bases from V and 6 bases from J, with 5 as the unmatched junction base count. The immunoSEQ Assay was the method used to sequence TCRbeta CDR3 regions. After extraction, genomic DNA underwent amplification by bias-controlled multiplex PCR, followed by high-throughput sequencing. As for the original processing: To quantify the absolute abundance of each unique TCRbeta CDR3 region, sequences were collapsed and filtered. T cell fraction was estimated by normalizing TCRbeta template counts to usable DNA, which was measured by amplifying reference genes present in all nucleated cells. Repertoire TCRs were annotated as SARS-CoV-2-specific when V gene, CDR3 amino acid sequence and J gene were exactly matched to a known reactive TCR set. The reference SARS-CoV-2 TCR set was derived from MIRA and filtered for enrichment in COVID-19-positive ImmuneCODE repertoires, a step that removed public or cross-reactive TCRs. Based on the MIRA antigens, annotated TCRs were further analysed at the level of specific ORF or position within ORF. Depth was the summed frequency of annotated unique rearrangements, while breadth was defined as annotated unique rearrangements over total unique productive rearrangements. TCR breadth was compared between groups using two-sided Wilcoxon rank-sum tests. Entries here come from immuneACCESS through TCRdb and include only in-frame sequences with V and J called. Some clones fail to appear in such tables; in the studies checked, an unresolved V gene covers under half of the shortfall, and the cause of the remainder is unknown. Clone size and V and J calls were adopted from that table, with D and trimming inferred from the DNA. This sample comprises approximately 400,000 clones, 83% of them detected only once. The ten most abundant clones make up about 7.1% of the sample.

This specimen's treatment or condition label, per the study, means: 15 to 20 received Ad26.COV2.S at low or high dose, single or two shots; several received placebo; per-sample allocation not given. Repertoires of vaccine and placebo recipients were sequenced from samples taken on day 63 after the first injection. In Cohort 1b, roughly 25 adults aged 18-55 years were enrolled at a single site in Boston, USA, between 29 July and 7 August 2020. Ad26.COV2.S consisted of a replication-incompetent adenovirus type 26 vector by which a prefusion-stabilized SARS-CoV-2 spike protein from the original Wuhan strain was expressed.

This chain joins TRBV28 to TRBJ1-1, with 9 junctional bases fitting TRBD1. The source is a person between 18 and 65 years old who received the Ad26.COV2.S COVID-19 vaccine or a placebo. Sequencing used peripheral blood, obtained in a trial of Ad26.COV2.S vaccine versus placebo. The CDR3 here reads CASSFWDRVSEAFF. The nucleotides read TGTGCCAGCAGTTTCTGGGACAGGGTTTCTGAAGCTTTCTTT.